Sequencing of this TCR beta chain was carried out in a study of neurological immune-mediated disorders. Study-level points and caveats: HTLV-1-associated myelopathy displayed the greatest TCR clonal expansion, and multiple sclerosis exhibited the smallest, lower than that of healthy controls.

This clonotype was seen repeatedly, ten times or more. The antigen remains unidentified. The method for making cDNA was 5'RACE, and it used 10-nucleotide random UMIs. From 15-18 subjects, each sequencing run yielded over 190 million TCR-beta sequences. TCRdb redid the calling of the 5' RACE reads with MiXCR, one entry per CDR3 protein. The sample consists of around 20,000 distinct CDR3 sequences, roughly 15% of them appearing once. The junction had 4 bases not matched to a gene; V was cut back by 3 bases and J by 4 bases. Germline V gene data show CDR1 as SGHAT and CDR2 as FQNNGV. The CDR3 is made up of 15 amino acids.

This receptor was obtained from a woman aged 60-75 years with HTLV-1-associated myelopathy (HAM/TSP). The J gene is TRBJ1-3, the V gene TRBV11-2, with 9 positions matching TRBD1. The sample was CD4+ T cells from blood. The CDR3: CASSFNRGLGNTIYF. In DNA form, the CDR3 reads TGTGCCAGCAGCTTTAACAGGGGGCTCGGAAACACCATATATTTT.